This T cell receptor beta chain was observed in a study of blood T cell repertoires in COVID-19. This clone was observed once. The CDR3 spans 18 residues. CDR1 is SGDLS, CDR2 YYNGEE, per germline. Trimming removed 4 bases from V and 5 bases from J, with 24 bases in between. How the authors handled the data: For nucleated cells, counts were estimated from reference gene primer amplification. The assay was immunoSEQ multiplex PCR, and TCRdb's table has in-frame clones only and misses some. The D gene and trimming were derived from the DNA, and the V and J assignments and clone size from that table. This sample has approximately 200,000 clones, with 84% found just once.

The material sequenced was peripheral blood. The J gene is TRBJ2-2, the V gene TRBV9, with a possible D match to TRBD2 (6 bases). This sequence originates from a woman aged 55-70 years who had recovered from COVID-19. As DNA, the CDR3 is TGTGCCAGCAGCCCCGGACGAGGGCCCAGCGGGCGGACCGGGGAGCTGTTTTTT. Protein product: CASSPGRGPSGRTGELFF.